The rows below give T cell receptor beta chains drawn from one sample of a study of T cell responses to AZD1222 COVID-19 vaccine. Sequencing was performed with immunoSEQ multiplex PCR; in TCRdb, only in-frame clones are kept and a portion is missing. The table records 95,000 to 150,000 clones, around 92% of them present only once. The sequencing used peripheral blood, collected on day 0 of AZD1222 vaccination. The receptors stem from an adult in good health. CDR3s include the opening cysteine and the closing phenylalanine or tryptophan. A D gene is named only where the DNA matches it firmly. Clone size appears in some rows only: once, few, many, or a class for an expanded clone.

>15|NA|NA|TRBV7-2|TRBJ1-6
CASSFVTSYNSPLHF
TGTGCCAGCAGCTTTGTTACCTCCTATAATTCACCCCTCCACTTT
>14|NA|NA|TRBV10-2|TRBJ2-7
CASSVTVLPYEQYF
TGCGCCAGCAGTGTGACAGTACTACCCTACGAGCAGTACTTC
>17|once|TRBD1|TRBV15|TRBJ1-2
CATSRAPWGVTGNGYTF
TGTGCCACCAGCAGAGCCCCGTGGGGGGTGACAGGGAATGGCTACACCTTC
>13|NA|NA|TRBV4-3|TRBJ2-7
CASSQGGGSEQYF
TGCGCCAGCAGCCAAGGAGGGGGATCCGAGCAGTACTTC
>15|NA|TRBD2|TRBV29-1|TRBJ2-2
CSVVGAGGVGGELFF
TGCAGCGTTGTAGGAGCGGGAGGGGTTGGCGGGGAGCTGTTTTTT
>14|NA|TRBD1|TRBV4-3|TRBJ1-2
CASSPTGQNYGYTF
TGCGCCAGCAGCCCGACGGGACAGAACTATGGCTACACCTTC
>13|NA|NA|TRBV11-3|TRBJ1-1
CASSLDQGTEAFF
TGTGCCAGCAGCTTAGATCAGGGGACTGAAGCTTTCTTT
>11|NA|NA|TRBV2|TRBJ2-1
CASKLHNEQFF
TGTGCCAGCAAGCTACACAATGAGCAGTTCTTC
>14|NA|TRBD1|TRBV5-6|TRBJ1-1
CASRYQRGHTEAFF
TGTGCCAGCAGATATCAAAGGGGGCACACTGAAGCTTTCTTT
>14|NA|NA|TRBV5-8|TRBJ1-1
CASSLTGENTEAFF
TGTGCCAGCAGCTTAACCGGCGAGAACACTGAAGCTTTCTTT
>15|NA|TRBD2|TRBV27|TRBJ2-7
CASSELGTSGDGQYF
TGTGCCAGCAGTGAACTGGGGACTAGCGGAGACGGGCAGTACTTC
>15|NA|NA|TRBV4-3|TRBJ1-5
CASSQDGSLGGPQHF
TGCGCCAGCAGCCAAGATGGCAGCCTCGGGGGGCCCCAGCATTTT
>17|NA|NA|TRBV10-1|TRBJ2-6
CASSESVGPPGANVLTF
TGCGCCAGCAGTGAGTCGGTGGGTCCCCCTGGGGCCAACGTCCTGACTTTC
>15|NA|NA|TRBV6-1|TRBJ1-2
CASSEAGRGGYGYTF
TGTGCCAGCAGTGAAGCGGGGAGGGGGGGCTATGGCTACACCTTC
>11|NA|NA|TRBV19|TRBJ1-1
CASKGFVRAFF
TGTGCCAGTAAGGGGTTTGTTAGGGCTTTCTTT
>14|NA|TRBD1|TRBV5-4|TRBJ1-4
CASSLRQGDEKLFF
TGTGCCAGCAGCTTGCGACAGGGGGATGAAAAACTGTTTTTT
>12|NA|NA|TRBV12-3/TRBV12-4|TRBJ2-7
CAIRRGTYEQYF
TGTGCCATACGTCGCGGAACCTACGAGCAGTACTTC
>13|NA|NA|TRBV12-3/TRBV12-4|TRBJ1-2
CASARDVNYGYTF
TGTGCGAGCGCCCGGGACGTCAACTATGGCTACACCTTC
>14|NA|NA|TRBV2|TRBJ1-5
CASSELAGAQPQHF
TGTGCCAGCAGTGAATTGGCAGGGGCTCAGCCCCAGCATTTT
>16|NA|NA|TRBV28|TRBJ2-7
CASTGRIRLRSYEQYF
TGTGCCAGCACAGGCAGAATTCGGTTAAGGTCCTACGAGCAGTACTTC
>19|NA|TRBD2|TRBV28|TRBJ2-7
CASSPKYTKTSGNPYEQYF
TGTGCCAGCAGTCCGAAATATACAAAGACTAGCGGTAACCCCTACGAGCAGTACTTC
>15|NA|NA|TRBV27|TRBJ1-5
CASSFHPRPDQPQHF
TGTGCCAGCAGTTTTCACCCCCGGCCCGATCAGCCCCAGCATTTT